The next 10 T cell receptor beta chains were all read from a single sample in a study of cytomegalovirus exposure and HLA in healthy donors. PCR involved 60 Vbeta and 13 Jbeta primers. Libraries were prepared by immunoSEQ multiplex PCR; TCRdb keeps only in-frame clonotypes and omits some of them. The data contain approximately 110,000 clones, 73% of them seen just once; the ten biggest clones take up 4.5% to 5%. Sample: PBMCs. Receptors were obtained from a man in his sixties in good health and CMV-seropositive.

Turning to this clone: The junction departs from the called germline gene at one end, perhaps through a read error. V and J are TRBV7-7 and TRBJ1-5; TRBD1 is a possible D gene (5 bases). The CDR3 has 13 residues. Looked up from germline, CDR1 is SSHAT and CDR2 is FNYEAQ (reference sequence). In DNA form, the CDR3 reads TGTGCTAGCAGCTCAGGGTACAATCAGCCCCAGCATTTT. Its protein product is CASSSGYNQPQHF. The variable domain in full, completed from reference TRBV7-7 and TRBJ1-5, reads GAGVSQSPRYKVTKRGQDVTLRCDPISSHATLYWYQQALGQGPEFLTYFNYEAQPDKSGLPSDRFSAERPEGSISTLTIQRTEQRDSAMYRCASSSGYNQPQHFGDGTRLSIL.

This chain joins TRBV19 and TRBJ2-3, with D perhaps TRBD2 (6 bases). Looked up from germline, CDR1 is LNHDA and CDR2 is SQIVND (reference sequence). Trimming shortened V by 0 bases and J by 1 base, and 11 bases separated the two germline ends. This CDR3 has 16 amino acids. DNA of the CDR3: TGTGCCAGTAGTATAGATTTCTGGGGGGGCACAGATACGCAGTATTTT. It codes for CASSIDFWGGTDTQYF.

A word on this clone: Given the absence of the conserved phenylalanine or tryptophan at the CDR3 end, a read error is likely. CDR3 coding DNA: TGCGCCAGCAGAGGTGGGACTGAAGCTTTCCTT. It yields the protein CASRGGTEAFL. The chain uses TRBV5-1 and TRBJ1-1; D not resolved. Germline loops: CDR1 SGHRS, CDR2 YFSETQ. V dropped 5 bases and J dropped 5 bases, with 7 bases sitting between them. This CDR3 region has 11 residues.

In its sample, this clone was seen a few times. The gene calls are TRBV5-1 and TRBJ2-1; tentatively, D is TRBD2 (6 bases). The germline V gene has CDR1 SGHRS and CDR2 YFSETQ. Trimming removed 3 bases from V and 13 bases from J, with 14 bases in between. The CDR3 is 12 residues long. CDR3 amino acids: CASSYARDPQFF. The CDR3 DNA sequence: TGCGCCAGCAGCTACGCGCGGGATCCCCAGTTCTTC.

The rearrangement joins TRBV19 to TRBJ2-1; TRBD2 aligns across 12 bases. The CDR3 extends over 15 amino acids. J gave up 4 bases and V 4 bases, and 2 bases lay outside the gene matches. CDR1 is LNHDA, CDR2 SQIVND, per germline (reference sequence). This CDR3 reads CASSTTSGRYNEQFF. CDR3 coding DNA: TGTGCCAGTAGTACGACTAGCGGGAGATACAATGAGCAGTTCTTC. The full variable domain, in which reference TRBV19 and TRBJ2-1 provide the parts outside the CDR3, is DGGITQSPKYLFRKEGQNVTLSCEQNLNHDAMYWYRQDPGQGLRLIYYSQIVNDFQKGDIAEGYSVSREKKESFPLTVTSAQKNPTAFYLCASSTTSGRYNEQFFGPGTRLTVL.

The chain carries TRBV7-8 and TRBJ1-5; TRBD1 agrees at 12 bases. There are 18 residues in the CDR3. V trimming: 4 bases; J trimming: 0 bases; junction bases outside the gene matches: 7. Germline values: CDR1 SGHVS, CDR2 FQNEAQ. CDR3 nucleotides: TGTGCCAGCAGCTCGACTCCGGGACAGGGGGCTAGCAATCAGCCCCAGCATTTT. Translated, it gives CASSSTPGQGASNQPQHF.

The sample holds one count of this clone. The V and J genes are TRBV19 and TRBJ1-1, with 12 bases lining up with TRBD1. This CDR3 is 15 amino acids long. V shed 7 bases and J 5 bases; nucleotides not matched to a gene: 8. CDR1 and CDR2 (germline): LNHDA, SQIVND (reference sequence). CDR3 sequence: CASIGTGGRRTEAFF. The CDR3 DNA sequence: TGTGCCAGTATCGGGACAGGGGGCCGGAGGACTGAAGCTTTCTTT.

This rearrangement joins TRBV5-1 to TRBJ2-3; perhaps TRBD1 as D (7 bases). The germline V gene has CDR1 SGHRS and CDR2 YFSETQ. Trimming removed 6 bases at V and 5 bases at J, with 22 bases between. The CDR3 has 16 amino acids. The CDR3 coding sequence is TGCGCCAGCACCGAGGCAGGAGGGGGCGCGGTAGATACGCAGTATTTT. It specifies CASTEAGGGAVDTQYF.

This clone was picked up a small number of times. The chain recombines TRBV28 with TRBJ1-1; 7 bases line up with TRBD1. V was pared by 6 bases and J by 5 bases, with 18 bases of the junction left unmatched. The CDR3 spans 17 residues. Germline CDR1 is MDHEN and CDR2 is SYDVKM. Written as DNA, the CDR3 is TGTGCCAGCAGCACCACCAGGCAACAGGGGAGATTGACTGAAGCTTTCTTT. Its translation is CASSTTRQQGRLTEAFF.

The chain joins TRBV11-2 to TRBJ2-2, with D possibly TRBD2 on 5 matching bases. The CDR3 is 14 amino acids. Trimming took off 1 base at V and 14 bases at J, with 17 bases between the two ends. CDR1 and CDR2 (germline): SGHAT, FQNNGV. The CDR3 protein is CASSLVVTEGFLFF. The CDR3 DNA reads TGTGCCAGCAGCTTAGTTGTAACCGAGGGATTTCTGTTTTTT.